The 25 T cell receptor beta chains below come from one sample, sequenced in a study of OX40 agonist ivuxolimab in advanced cancers. Libraries were prepared by immunoSEQ multiplex PCR; TCRdb keeps only in-frame clonotypes and omits some of them. The sample contains 42,000 or so clones, just over 85% of which appear only once. The sequencing here drew on CD4+ or CD8+ T cells sorted from blood, taken in a trial of the OX40 agonist ivuxolimab. The receptors were sampled from an adult with an advanced solid tumor such as melanoma, head and neck, liver or kidney cancer.

The rearrangement uses TRBV7-6 and TRBJ1-1; 8 bases map to TRBD1. The junction had 8 bases not matched to a gene; V was cut back by 5 bases and J by 6 bases. The CDR3 runs 14 residues. Germline V gives CDR1 SGHVS, CDR2 FNYEAQ. CDR3 residues: CASSKDRVEAEAFF. DNA of the CDR3: TGTGCCAGCAGCAAGGACAGGGTTGAAGCTGAAGCTTTCTTT.

This clone occurred once. The chain recombines TRBV29-1 with TRBJ2-4, with D perhaps TRBD1 or TRBD2 (5 bases each). CDR1 and CDR2 (germline): SQVTM, ANQGSEA. The V and J ends lost 0 bases and 3 bases respectively, with 12 bases between them. The CDR3 extends over 15 amino acids. CDR3 sequence reads: CSVEEGDGLKNIQYF. The CDR3 region has the DNA TGCAGCGTTGAAGAGGGGGACGGGCTCAAAAACATTCAGTACTTC.

This sequence joins TRBV2 and TRBJ1-6; D not certain. V lost 7 bases and J 0 bases, leaving 7 bases between the germline ends. Germline CDR1 is SNHLY and CDR2 is FYNNEI. The CDR3 totals 14 residues. CDR3 region: CASIRSSYNSPLHF. In nucleotides, the CDR3 is TGTGCCAGCATTCGGAGCTCCTATAATTCACCCCTCCACTTT.

Only one count was recorded for this clone. The V call is TRBV4-1, the J call TRBJ2-1; 7 bases agree with TRBD1. The CDR3 extends over 14 amino acids. Losses at the gene ends were 3 bases for V and 7 bases for J; bases not matched to a gene: 6. Germline assignment: CDR1 MGHRA and CDR2 YSYEKL. Written as DNA, the CDR3 is TGCGCCAGCAGCCAGACAGGGCCCTGGAATGAGCAGTTCTTC. Translated: CASSQTGPWNEQFF.

The chain joins TRBV6-1 to TRBJ2-6; no firm D call. Germline CDR1 and CDR2: MNHNS and SASEGT. The V end was cut by 5 bases, the J end by 4 bases, with 6 bases between. CDR3 length: 13 residues. CDR3 loop: CASSSTGANVLTF. The CDR3 bases are TGTGCCAGCAGTTCTACCGGGGCCAACGTCCTGACTTTC.

V usage is TRBV9 and J usage is TRBJ2-7; perhaps D is TRBD1 or TRBD2 (5 bases each). CDR1 and CDR2 from the germline V gene are SGDLS and YYNGEE. The germline V and J ends were trimmed by 2 bases and 1 base, with 13 bases remaining between them. This CDR3 has 15 amino acids. The CDR3 reads CASSVFPGRSYEQYF. In nucleotides, the CDR3 is TGTGCCAGCAGCGTTTTCCCGGGACGGTCCTACGAGCAGTACTTC.

The chain is built from TRBV27 and TRBJ1-5, with D tentatively TRBD1 (5 bases). This CDR3 has 16 amino acids. V was cut by 5 bases and J by 0 bases, with 14 bases left in between. CDR1 is MNHEY and CDR2 is SMNVEV in the germline V gene (reference sequence). Written as DNA, the CDR3 is TGTGCCAGCAGTCCCTCGGGGACGGATAGCAATCAGCCCCAGCATTTT. The encoded protein is CASSPSGTDSNQPQHF.

V usage is TRBV9 and J usage is TRBJ1-3; D is unclear. The CDR3 length is 16 residues. Germline V gene sequence: CDR1 SGDLS, CDR2 YYNGEE. Trimming removed 4 bases from V and 4 bases from J, with 18 bases in between. The CDR3: CASSPSYLTRGNTIYF. In DNA, the CDR3 is TGTGCCAGCAGCCCTTCCTACTTGACAAGAGGAAACACCATATATTTT.

V usage is TRBV6-5 and J usage is TRBJ2-7; D tentatively reads TRBD1 or TRBD2 (6 bases each). Germline V gene lookup returns CDR1 MNHEY and CDR2 SVGAGI. Trimming removed 2 bases from V and 6 bases from J, with 8 bases in between. This CDR3 comprises 12 residues. The CDR3 nucleotides are TGTGCCAGCAGTTACAAGGGGGGCGAGCAGTACGTC. Amino acid sequence: CASSYKGGEQYV.

This clone was seen only once. CDR3 in DNA: TGTGCCATCAGTGAGTCGGGTGAGGGAAAGGGTCGCTACGAGCAGTACTTC. Residues: CAISESGEGKGRYEQYF. V gene TRBV10-3 combines with J gene TRBJ2-7; a weak D match, TRBD2 (5 bases). Trimming cost V 0 bases and J 3 bases, with 18 bases left between them. The CDR3 length is 17 residues. Germline CDR1 ENHRY, CDR2 SYGVKD.

CDR3 DNA sequence: TGCGCCAGCAGCCAAGAATCCGGGACAGCGTATGGCTACACCTTC. Encoded protein: CASSQESGTAYGYTF. The chain employs TRBV4-1 and TRBJ1-2, with TRBD1 matching 7 bases. The ends lost 0 bases at V and 5 bases at J; junction bases unmatched: 6. The CDR3 is 15 residues long. Germline-derived CDR1 and CDR2 are MGHRA and YSYEKL.

The V gene is TRBV4-3, the J gene TRBJ2-3; TRBD2 might be the D (7 bases). V was shortened by 0 bases and J by 4 bases, with 17 bases between the two germline ends. Germline values: CDR1 LGHNA, CDR2 YSLEER. The CDR3 has 17 residues. The CDR3: CASSQDRGGGVADTQYF. CDR3 nucleotides: TGCGCCAGCAGCCAAGATAGGGGGGGCGGGGTGGCAGATACGCAGTATTTT.

For this clone: Other DNA sequences of this sample code for an identical CDR3. The chain carries TRBV4-2 and TRBJ2-2, with 8 positions matching TRBD1. The trim removed 0 bases at V and 6 bases at J, leaving 0 bases unmatched. Germline V gene lookup returns CDR1 LGHNA and CDR2 YNFKEQ. This CDR3 has 14 residues. DNA for the CDR3: TGTGCCAGCAGCCAAGACAGGGGGCCCGGGGAGCTGTTTTTT. Translation gives CASSQDRGPGELFF.

This CDR3 is CASSQYRGGNQPQHF. CDR3 nucleotides: TGCGCCAGCAGCCAATACAGGGGCGGCAATCAGCCCCAGCATTTT. The rearrangement uses TRBV4-3 and TRBJ1-5, with TRBD1 matching over 7 bases. The CDR3 totals 15 residues. Per germline, CDR1 LGHNA and CDR2 YSLEER. J gave up 2 bases and V 2 bases, and 3 bases lay outside the gene matches.

The chain uses TRBV4-2 and TRBJ2-1; 12 bases align to TRBD1. J gave up 7 bases and V 4 bases, and 11 bases lay outside the gene matches. This CDR3 contains 17 residues. The germline V gene has CDR1 LGHNA and CDR2 YNFKEQ. The CDR3 DNA reads as TGTGCCAGCAGCCCCCAACCGGGACAGGGGGCGAGAAATGAGCAGTTCTTC. It codes for CASSPQPGQGARNEQFF.

V gene TRBV6-5 combines with J gene TRBJ1-1; tentatively, D is TRBD1 (6 bases). CDR1 is MNHEY and CDR2 is SVGAGI in the germline V gene. The V end lost 6 bases, the J end lost 2 bases, and 13 bases lay between the germline ends. This CDR3 has 14 amino acids. CDR3 DNA sequence: TGTGCCAGCAGCATAGGGACATATAACACTGAAGCTTTCTTT. Translated: CASSIGTYNTEAFF.

The rearrangement links TRBV30 to TRBJ2-3; D unclear. CDR3 length: 13 residues. Germline V gene data show CDR1 as GTSNPN and CDR2 as SVGIG (reference sequence). V was pared by 3 bases and J by 0 bases, with 7 bases between. DNA for the CDR3: TGTGCCTGGAGGCAAGAGAGCACAGATACGCAGTATTTT. It is translated as CAWRQESTDTQYF.

V gene TRBV4-1 combines with J gene TRBJ1-5; 7 nucleotides agree with TRBD1. This CDR3 has 16 amino acids. V lost 0 bases and J lost 3; bases outside the gene matches: 5. CDR1 and CDR2 from the germline V gene are MGHRA and YSYEKL. CDR3 sequence: CASSQELGQLNQPQHF. Here the CDR3 DNA reads TGCGCCAGCAGCCAAGAGTTGGGACAGCTCAATCAGCCCCAGCATTTT.

The rearrangement joins TRBV2 to TRBJ1-5, with 10 bases that match TRBD1. This CDR3 contains 14 residues. CDR1 is SNHLY and CDR2 is FYNNEI in the germline V gene. Trimming at V came to 5 bases and at J to 4 bases, leaving 2 bases not matched to a gene. The CDR3 nucleotides are TGTGCCAGCAGTAGGACAGGGGGAAATCAGCCCCAGCATTTT. The encoded protein is CASSRTGGNQPQHF.

This sequence joins TRBV29-1 and TRBJ2-6, with D unresolved. The germline CDR1 and CDR2 sequences are SQVTM and ANQGSEA. The CDR3 consists of 17 residues. The V end was cut by 2 bases, the J end by 0 bases, with 14 bases between. In DNA, the CDR3 is TGCAGCGTTGAAATCTGGGAAGAGAGCTCTGGGGCCAACGTCCTGACTTTC. Translated: CSVEIWEESSGANVLTF.

This chain connects TRBV9 to TRBJ1-1, with D unclear. Looked up from germline, CDR1 is SGDLS and CDR2 is YYNGEE. V was trimmed by 4 bases and J by 0 bases, leaving 16 bases between them. The CDR3 loop spans 16 amino acids. Here the CDR3 reads CASSPRQTHMNTEAFF. The CDR3 DNA reads TGTGCCAGCAGCCCTCGCCAGACACACATGAACACTGAAGCTTTCTTT.

The chain combines TRBV27 with TRBJ2-5; D possibly corresponds to TRBD1 (5 bases). The CDR3 has 16 residues. Trimming shortened V by 2 bases and J by 4 bases, and 17 bases separated the two germline ends. Looked up from germline, CDR1 is MNHEY and CDR2 is SMNVEV (reference sequence). CDR3 bases: TGTGCCAGCAGTTTAAGTAAGGGGTTTTCGCTAGAGACCCAGTACTTC. This codes for CASSLSKGFSLETQYF.

This chain links TRBV5-1 with TRBJ1-4, with D perhaps TRBD1 (6 bases). Germline V lookup: CDR1 SGHRS, CDR2 YFSETQ. There are 15 residues in the CDR3. Trimming stripped 4 bases from V and 7 bases from J, with 17 bases between. CDR3 residues: CASSNQGQLSEKLFF. The CDR3 DNA is TGCGCCAGCAGCAACCAGGGACAACTGAGTGAAAAACTGTTTTTT.

This clone has a handful of counts. The chain carries TRBV7-9 and TRBJ2-5, with D uncertain. V lost 1 base, J lost 2 bases, and 17 bases lay in between. Germline lookup yields CDR1 SEHNR and CDR2 FQNEAQ (reference sequence). The CDR3 sequence is 17 residues long. DNA for the CDR3: TGTGCCAGCAGCTTAGGGAGCACCCCGACTCCTCAAGAGACCCAGTACTTC. It specifies CASSLGSTPTPQETQYF.

The chain has TRBV12-2 and TRBJ2-5; TRBD1, the D gene given by the table, was not confirmed from the DNA. TRBV12-2 constitutes a pseudogene. The CDR3 is 15 amino acids. As DNA, the CDR3 is TGTGCAAGTCGCGGTAGGACAGCAAATGAAGAGACCCAGTACTTC. Amino acid sequence: CASRGRTANEETQYF.